These T cell receptor beta chains were read from a single sample in a study of vaccination effects on CD4 cells after COVID-19. Generated by immunoSEQ multiplex PCR, the TCRdb table keeps only in-frame clones and is missing some. Of 20,000 to 25,000 clones detected, about 72% appear once; the ten largest clones hold approximately 12%. These receptors are not linked to any known antigen. The sequenced sample was CD4+ T cells from PBMCs cultured with HCoV-OC43 spike peptides, obtained before COVID-19 vaccination. The receptors were sampled from a human donor who received a COVID-19 vaccine. Both conserved end residues are part of each CDR3. D genes are given only for firm matches. Rows give clone size only sometimes, using once, few, many, or a class for an expanded clone.

-,13,TRBV9,-,TRBJ2-1,CASSSLPYNEQFF,TGTGCCAGCAGCTCCCTACCCTACAATGAGCAGTTCTTC
few,14,TRBV30,TRBD2,TRBJ2-7,CAWNPGLATYEQYF,TGTGCCTGGAACCCGGGACTAGCGACCTACGAGCAGTACTTC
-,15,TRBV6-5,-,TRBJ1-2,CASSFRPNFGGGYTF,TGTGCCAGCAGTTTTCGGCCGAACTTTGGAGGTGGCTACACCTTC
-,17,TRBV5-1,-,TRBJ2-2,CASSLDPAGSNTGELFF,TGCGCCAGCAGCTTGGATCCGGCGGGTAGCAACACCGGGGAGCTGTTTTTT
-,17,TRBV11-2,TRBD1,TRBJ2-5,CASSLDWVGTAQETQYF,TGTGCCAGCAGCTTAGATTGGGTTGGGACAGCACAAGAGACCCAGTACTTC
-,16,TRBV5-1,TRBD1,TRBJ1-4,CASSFGQGGTNEKLFF,TGCGCCAGCAGCTTCGGACAGGGGGGCACTAATGAAAAACTGTTTTTT
-,13,TRBV15,-,TRBJ2-7,CATSREGGYEQYF,TGTGCCACCAGCAGAGAGGGTGGATACGAGCAGTACTTC
-,17,TRBV10-3,-,TRBJ1-1,CATIRLGRRIMNTEAFF,TGTGCCACCATTCGCTTGGGACGGAGGATAATGAACACTGAAGCTTTCTTT
-,14,TRBV3-1/TRBV3-2,-,TRBJ2-7,CASSPMGSSYEQYF,TGTGCCAGCAGCCCCATGGGATCTTCCTACGAGCAGTACTTC
-,14,TRBV6-1,-,TRBJ1-4,CASSEGTLNEKLFF,TGTGCCAGCAGTGAAGGGACCCTTAATGAAAAACTGTTTTTT
-,14,TRBV6-6,-,TRBJ1-1,CASRDDNLNTEAFF,TGTGCCAGCAGGGACGACAACTTGAACACTGAAGCTTTCTTT
-,16,TRBV14,-,TRBJ2-6,CASSHAWRGGANVLTF,TGTGCCAGCAGCCATGCCTGGAGGGGTGGGGCCAACGTCCTGACTTTC
-,15,TRBV6-2/TRBV6-3,-,TRBJ2-7,CASSPVKFRMAEQYF,TGTGCCAGCAGCCCCGTTAAGTTTCGGATGGCCGAGCAGTACTTC
-,13,TRBV30,-,TRBJ1-6,CAWSVQPNSPLHF,TGTGCCTGGAGTGTACAGCCAAATTCACCCCTCCACTTT
-,13,TRBV5-4,TRBD1,TRBJ1-2,CASSSDRGYGYTF,TGTGCCAGCAGTTCTGACAGGGGCTATGGCTACACCTTC
-,14,TRBV1,-,TRBJ1-2,CTSSQIRINYGYTF,TGCACCAGCAGCCAGATCCGAATTAACTATGGCTACACCTTC
few,13,TRBV29-1,-,TRBJ1-2,CSVGEETNYGYTF,TGCAGCGTTGGCGAAGAAACTAACTATGGCTACACCTTC
-,17,TRBV4-1,-,TRBJ2-3,CASSQVITGVSTDTQYF,TGCGCCAGCAGCCAAGTAATTACCGGAGTAAGCACAGATACGCAGTATTTT
-,13,TRBV12-3/TRBV12-4,-,TRBJ1-1,CASTDLLYTEAFF,TGTGCCAGTACGGACCTTCTTTACACTGAAGCTTTCTTT
-,15,TRBV6-5,TRBD2,TRBJ2-3,CASSPSGGVPDTQYF,TGTGCCAGCAGTCCTAGCGGGGGGGTTCCAGATACGCAGTATTTT
once,14,TRBV6-5,-,TRBJ2-7,CASRRTVNPYEQYF,TGTGCCAGCAGGCGGACCGTCAACCCCTACGAGCAGTACTTC
once,14,TRBV11-1,-,TRBJ1-1,CASSLAGSHTEAFF,TGTGCCAGCAGCTTAGCGGGAAGTCACACTGAAGCTTTCTTT
-,13,TRBV25-1,-,TRBJ2-2,CASSDPPDGELFF,TGTGCCAGCAGTGACCCGCCAGACGGGGAGCTGTTTTTT
few,14,TRBV18,-,TRBJ1-1,CASSPSTGNTEAFF,TGTGCCAGCTCACCATCGACAGGGAACACTGAAGCTTTCTTT
few,17,TRBV4-2,TRBD1,TRBJ1-2,CASSQGEGGQGAKGYTF,TGTGCCAGCAGCCAAGGCGAAGGGGGACAGGGGGCTAAGGGCTACACCTTC
-,15,TRBV18,TRBD1,TRBJ2-7,CASSPDRDLSYEQYF,TGTGCCAGCTCACCAGACAGGGACCTTTCCTACGAGCAGTACTTC
-,17,TRBV4-1,-,TRBJ2-7,CASSQERRQTSSYEQYF,TGCGCCAGCAGCCAAGAGCGGAGGCAGACGAGCTCCTACGAGCAGTACTTC
-,19,TRBV21-1,-,TRBJ2-7,CASSKRFLLELGNPYEQYF,TGTGCCAGCAGCAAAAGGTTTCTCCTAGAATTGGGCAACCCCTACGAGCAGTACTTC
few,16,TRBV5-6,TRBD1,TRBJ1-5,CASSPGTGGANQPQHF,TGTGCCAGCAGCCCCGGGACAGGGGGCGCAAATCAGCCCCAGCATTTT
-,14,TRBV5-4,TRBD1,TRBJ1-4,CASSLQGAEEKLFF,TGTGCCAGCAGCCTACAGGGGGCTGAGGAAAAACTGTTTTTT
-,18,TRBV4-1,-,TRBJ2-1,CASSQDGRGISSYNEQFF,TGCGCCAGCAGCCAAGATGGTCGCGGGATAAGCTCCTACAATGAGCAGTTCTTC
-,15,TRBV3-1/TRBV3-2,TRBD2,TRBJ2-3,CASRLTSGDTDTQYF,TGTGCCAGCAGGCTTACTAGCGGGGATACAGATACGCAGTATTTT
few,15,TRBV7-6,TRBD2,TRBJ2-1,CASSFGGASYNEQFF,TGTGCCAGCAGCTTCGGGGGGGCCAGTTACAATGAGCAGTTCTTC
-,17,TRBV27,-,TRBJ2-1,CASTWTGSKISYNEQFF,TGTGCCAGCACCTGGACGGGTTCTAAAATCTCCTACAATGAGCAGTTCTTC
-,18,TRBV27,-,TRBJ1-4,CASSLDPIGTLGNEKLFF,TGTGCCAGCAGTTTAGACCCGATAGGGACTCTCGGCAATGAAAAACTGTTTTTT
few,13,TRBV11-3,-,TRBJ2-4,CASSRTAKNIQYF,TGTGCCAGCAGCCGGACAGCCAAAAACATTCAGTACTTC
-,17,TRBV5-1,TRBD2,TRBJ2-5,CASSSTVSSGSGETQYF,TGCGCCAGCAGCTCGACAGTTTCTAGCGGGAGCGGAGAGACCCAGTACTTC
-,13,TRBV29-1,-,TRBJ1-1,CSGTNMGGIKAFF,TGCAGCGGCACTAACATGGGGGGAATTAAAGCTTTCTTT
few,14,TRBV9,TRBD2,TRBJ2-3,CASSETGRADTQYF,TGTGCCAGCAGCGAGACCGGGAGGGCAGATACGCAGTATTTT
-,13,TRBV18,-,TRBJ2-3,CASSPSGVDTQYF,TGTGCCAGCTCACCATCAGGGGTAGATACGCAGTATTTT
few,14,TRBV6-4,TRBD1,TRBJ1-5,CASSETGGNQPQHF,TGTGCCAGCAGTGAGACAGGGGGCAATCAGCCCCAGCATTTT
-,13,TRBV6-5,-,TRBJ1-1,CASSYIVNTEAFF,TGTGCCAGCAGTTACATTGTGAACACTGAAGCTTTCTTT
-,14,TRBV6-4,-,TRBJ1-2,CASRGAGSHYGYTF,TGTGCCAGCAGGGGGGCAGGCTCGCACTATGGCTACACCTTC
-,18,TRBV4-1,-,TRBJ2-1,CASSQDHLGEGQYNEQFF,TGCGCCAGCAGCCAAGACCACCTCGGAGAGGGTCAATACAATGAGCAGTTCTTC
-,16,TRBV7-8,TRBD1,TRBJ1-6,CASSSGGQAAASPLHF,TGTGCCAGCAGCTCTGGCGGACAGGCAGCTGCGTCACCCCTCCACTTT
-,16,TRBV4-1,-,TRBJ2-7,CASSQEEGGGAYEQYF,TGCGCCAGCAGCCAAGAAGAGGGAGGGGGGGCCTACGAGCAGTACTTC